Presented here are 25 T cell receptor beta chains from one specimen sequenced in a study of human T cells and chemical hapten exposure. Time point given: patch test 1, 2 weeks after DPC sensitization. Treatment noted: therapeutic diphenylcyclopropenone sensitization with weekly scalp DPC. TCRdb fed the RACE reads into MiXCR, producing one record per CDR3 protein. Of roughly 70,000 distinct CDR3 sequences listed, approximately 35% are singletons. This specimen consisted of whole blood, obtained in connection with sensitization to the hapten diphenylcyclopropenone (DPC). Source of these receptors: a man in his forties with alopecia areata. Some clones in this sample may be carry-over from other donors' samples.

The chain employs TRBV6-1 and TRBJ1-6, with D unclear. CDR3 size: 15 residues. The ends were cut back, 5 bases at V and 5 bases at J, with 13 bases in the middle. The V gene's germline CDR1 is MNHNS and CDR2 SASEGT. CDR3 region: CASSRQRTDNSPLHF. Here the CDR3 DNA reads TGTGCCAGCAGTCGACAACGAACGGATAATTCACCCCTCCACTTT.

This clonotype has just a few counts. CDR3 nucleotides: TGTGCCAGCAGGAACCCTGGGAGCAATCAGCCCCAGCATTTT. Translating it yields CASRNPGSNQPQHF. V and J are TRBV28 and TRBJ1-5; D not certain. Germline CDR1 is MDHEN and CDR2 is SYDVKM. The CDR3 is 14 amino acids. V was shortened by 6 bases and J by 1 base, with 10 bases between the two germline ends.

This clonotype was detected only a few times. The rearrangement links TRBV20-1 to TRBJ2-5, with D possibly being TRBD1 or TRBD2 (5 bases each). This CDR3 spans 17 amino acids. CDR1 DFQATT and CDR2 SNEGSKA come from the germline V gene (reference sequence). The V gene lost 4 bases and the J gene lost 1 base, with 22 bases spanning the gap. CDR3 protein: CSAKGWAGGLTQETQYF. The DNA for the CDR3 is TGCAGTGCTAAGGGGTGGGCGGGCGGCCTCACCCAAGAGACCCAGTACTTC.

This clonotype has just one count. This chain joins TRBV28 and TRBJ2-1, with D possibly matching TRBD2 (5 bases). V was cut by 5 bases and J by 6 bases, with 11 bases left in between. CDR1 MDHEN and CDR2 SYDVKM come from the germline V gene. CDR3 length equals 13 residues. The CDR3, as DNA: TGTGCCAGCAGTCACGGGGAGCCCAATGAGCAGTTCTTC. It encodes CASSHGEPNEQFF.

This chain joins TRBV28 and TRBJ1-1; no firm D call. Germline V gene data show CDR1 as MDHEN and CDR2 as SYDVKM. The CDR3 extends over 12 amino acids. Deletions cut 3 bases from V and 3 bases from J, with 5 bases between. CDR3 nucleotides: TGTGCCAGCAGTTTGGCGTACACTGAAGCTTTCTTT. Translation: CASSLAYTEAFF.

The chain uses TRBV28 and TRBJ2-2, with 7 bases lining up with TRBD1. The germline gives CDR1 MDHEN, CDR2 SYDVKM. V lost 5 bases to trimming and J lost 4 bases; unmatched junction nucleotides: 7. This CDR3 contains 15 residues. Here the CDR3 reads CASSPDRVITGELFF. CDR3 nucleotide sequence: TGTGCCAGCAGTCCAGACAGGGTTATCACCGGGGAGCTGTTTTTT.

This chain connects TRBV11-2 to TRBJ2-1; 11 nucleotides match TRBD2. V lost 1 base and J lost 15; bases outside the gene matches: 11. CDR3 length equals 15 residues. Germline CDR1 reads SGHAT; CDR2 reads FQNNGV. The DNA of the CDR3 is TGTGCCAGCAGCTTAGTTTTGACTAGCGGGACCGTTTTGTTCTTC. Protein sequence: CASSLVLTSGTVLFF. Together with reference TRBV11-2 and TRBJ2-1, the CDR3 gives the full variable domain: EAGVAQSPRYKIIEKRQSVAFWCNPISGHATLYWYQQILGQGPKLLIQFQNNGVVDDSQLPKDRFSAERLKGVDSTLKIQPAKLEDSAVYLCASSLVLTSGTVLFFGPGTRLTVL.

The J gene is TRBJ2-3, the V gene TRBV7-2; TRBD2 is a possible D gene (5 bases). The V end was cut by 5 bases, the J end by 1 base, with 22 bases between. Per the germline V gene, CDR1 is SGHTA and CDR2 is FQGNSA. The CDR3 is made up of 18 amino acids. The CDR3 bases are TGTGCCAGCAGCCCCCGGAGGTTTGGTAGCGCGCGCACAGATACGCAGTATTTT. Amino acids: CASSPRRFGSARTDTQYF.

The V call is TRBV20-1, the J call TRBJ1-2, with D possibly TRBD1 on 6 matching bases. Germline V gene data show CDR1 as DFQATT and CDR2 as SNEGSKA (reference sequence). The CDR3 is 13 amino acids. The V gene lost 3 bases and the J gene lost 8 bases, with 16 bases spanning the gap. As DNA, the CDR3 is TGCAGTGCTAGGAACAGGGCGGATCGAGGCTACACCTTC. Protein product: CSARNRADRGYTF.

The chain combines TRBV6-2 or TRBV6-3 with TRBJ2-5; D might be TRBD1 or TRBD2, each matching 5 bases. The CDR3 extends over 13 amino acids. CDR1 and CDR2 (germline): MNHEY, SVGEGT. V was cut by 5 bases and J by 7 bases, with 14 bases left in between. The CDR3 loop is CASSPGTGRTQYF. CDR3 DNA: TGTGCCAGCAGTCCCGGGACGGGCAGGACCCAGTACTTC.

V usage is TRBV7-2 and J usage is TRBJ2-7, with D hard to call. Germline V lookup: CDR1 SGHTA, CDR2 FQGNSA. The CDR3 length is 13 residues. V was trimmed by 1 base and J by 6 bases, leaving 10 bases between them. CDR3 residues: CASSLVSSPEQYF. CDR3 coding DNA: TGTGCCAGCAGCTTAGTATCCAGCCCCGAGCAGTACTTC.

The V gene is TRBV2, the J gene TRBJ2-6, with 8 positions matching TRBD1. This CDR3 has 20 amino acids. Germline V lookup: CDR1 SNHLY, CDR2 FYNNEI. V dropped 3 bases and J dropped 0; count of bases not matched to a gene: 13. CDR3 nucleotides: TGTGCCAGCAGTGACCCGGCAGGGGGCGTCACTCACTCTGGGGCCAACGTCCTGACTTTC. This gives the protein CASSDPAGGVTHSGANVLTF.

The J gene is TRBJ1-1, the V gene TRBV2; 8 positions agree with TRBD1. Losses at the gene ends were 7 bases for V and 1 base for J; bases not matched to a gene: 5. Per germline, CDR1 SNHLY and CDR2 FYNNEI. The CDR3 runs to 14 residues. The CDR3 loop reads CASISGTGNTEAFF. For the CDR3, the DNA is TGTGCCAGCATTTCCGGGACAGGGAACACTGAAGCTTTCTTT.

This clonotype came up a few times. The V gene is TRBV27, the J gene TRBJ2-3; 13 bases map to TRBD2. This CDR3 has 19 residues. V was clipped by 2 bases and J by 3 bases; unmatched bases: 11. The germline CDR1 and CDR2 sequences are MNHEY and SMNVEV (reference sequence). In DNA, the CDR3 is TGTGCCAGCAGTTTACGCTCCCTGACTAGCGGGAGGTCGACAGATACGCAGTATTTT. This gives the protein CASSLRSLTSGRSTDTQYF.

This clonotype has only one observation. The rearrangement links TRBV7-8 to TRBJ2-1; D is perhaps TRBD1 (5 bases). Germline V gives CDR1 SGHVS, CDR2 FQNEAQ. Trimming stripped 0 bases from V and 6 bases from J, with 15 bases between. The CDR3 covers 16 residues. CDR3 protein: CASSLAWQGYSNEQFF. CDR3 coding DNA: TGTGCCAGCAGCTTAGCGTGGCAGGGCTACAGCAATGAGCAGTTCTTC.

J is TRBJ1-1 and V is TRBV29-1; TRBD1 might be the D (5 bases). Looked up from germline, CDR1 is SQVTM and CDR2 is ANQGSEA. The CDR3 is 17 residues long. V lost 1 base and J lost 0, with 18 bases in between. The CDR3 coding sequence is TGCAGCGTTGAAGGGGGCAACCACTACCGGGTGAACACTGAAGCTTTCTTT. It yields the protein CSVEGGNHYRVNTEAFF.

The V gene is TRBV4-1, the J gene TRBJ2-5; no reliable D call. This CDR3 comprises 14 residues. Trimming removed 3 bases from V and 0 bases from J, with 8 bases in between. Looked up from germline, CDR1 is MGHRA and CDR2 is YSYEKL. CDR3: CASSQFADQETQYF. Written as DNA, the CDR3 is TGCGCCAGCAGCCAGTTCGCAGACCAAGAGACCCAGTACTTC.

V and J are TRBV12-3 or TRBV12-4 and TRBJ2-7, with D perhaps matching TRBD1 (6 bases). The V end lost 0 bases, the J end lost 6 bases, and 15 bases lay between the germline ends. The CDR3 consists of 15 residues. CDR3 amino acids: CASSLASQQGIEQYF. As DNA, the CDR3 is TGTGCCAGCAGTTTAGCGTCGCAACAGGGCATCGAGCAGTACTTC.

J is TRBJ2-1 and V is TRBV7-3; TRBD2 matches at 8 bases. From germline, CDR1 is SGHTA and CDR2 FQGTGA. V shed 5 bases, J shed 11 bases, and the junction held 14 bases outside the gene matches. This CDR3 has 15 amino acids. The CDR3 reads CASSQWGGRPDKQFF. The CDR3 coding sequence is TGTGCCAGCAGCCAATGGGGCGGGAGGCCGGATAAGCAGTTCTTC.

In its sample, this clonotype was seen a few times. CDR3 residues: CASSTRQNYEQYF. In nucleotides, the CDR3 is TGTGCCAGCAGCACCCGGCAGAACTACGAGCAGTACTTC. The chain uses TRBV5-5 and TRBJ2-7; D unclear. Trimming removed 4 bases at V and 3 bases at J, with 11 bases between. The V gene's germline CDR1 is SGHKS and CDR2 YYEKEE (reference sequence). The CDR3 has 13 residues. Together with reference TRBV5-5 and TRBJ2-7, the CDR3 gives the full variable domain: DAGVTQSPTHLIKTRGQQVTLRCSPISGHKSVSWYQQVLGQGPQFIFQYYEKEERGRGNFPDRFSARQFPNYSSELNVNALLLGDSALYLCASSTRQNYEQYFGPGTRLTVT.

The chain recombines TRBV6-1 with TRBJ1-2, with D hard to call. The germline CDR1 and CDR2 sequences are MNHNS and SASEGT. V was shortened by 5 bases and J by 0 bases, with 13 bases between the two germline ends. The length of the CDR3 is 15 residues. In DNA, the CDR3 is TGTGCCAGCAGTAGAAAGTCAGTAACTAACTATGGCTACACCTTC. Amino acids: CASSRKSVTNYGYTF.

The chain employs TRBV18 and TRBJ1-1; no definite D call. CDR3 length: 13 amino acids. V was cut by 0 bases and J by 7 bases, with 9 bases left in between. Germline-derived CDR1 and CDR2 are KGHSH and LQKENI. The DNA for the CDR3 is TGTGCCAGCTCACCACCGGCAGGCCGTGAAGCTTTCTTT. Amino acid sequence: CASSPPAGREAFF.

The chain is built from TRBV7-9 and TRBJ1-2; D gene unclear. Trimming stripped 1 base from V and 4 bases from J, with 4 bases between. The CDR3 has 12 amino acids. CDR1 SEHNR and CDR2 FQNEAQ come from the germline V gene (reference sequence). DNA of the CDR3: TGTGCCAGCAGCTTAGGGCTCTATGGCTACACCTTC. Its protein is CASSLGLYGYTF.

The chain employs TRBV5-5 and TRBJ2-3; tentative D call: TRBD1 (5 bases). This CDR3 region has 17 residues. Germline CDR1 reads SGHKS; CDR2 reads YYEKEE (reference sequence). V was pared by 0 bases and J by 0 bases, with 14 bases between. The CDR3 DNA reads as TGTGCCAGCAGCTTGGACAGGTGTCTTTCTAGCACAGATACGCAGTATTTT. Amino acid sequence: CASSLDRCLSSTDTQYF.

CDR3 DNA: TGTGCCTCTAAACAGGCGGGCGGGAATTCACCCCTCCACTTT. Protein: CASKQAGGNSPLHF. The chain recombines TRBV10-3 with TRBJ1-6; the D gene is possibly TRBD1 (5 bases). Looked up from germline, CDR1 is ENHRY and CDR2 is SYGVKD. V was clipped by 11 bases and J by 7 bases, with 18 bases between them. The CDR3 has 14 amino acids.